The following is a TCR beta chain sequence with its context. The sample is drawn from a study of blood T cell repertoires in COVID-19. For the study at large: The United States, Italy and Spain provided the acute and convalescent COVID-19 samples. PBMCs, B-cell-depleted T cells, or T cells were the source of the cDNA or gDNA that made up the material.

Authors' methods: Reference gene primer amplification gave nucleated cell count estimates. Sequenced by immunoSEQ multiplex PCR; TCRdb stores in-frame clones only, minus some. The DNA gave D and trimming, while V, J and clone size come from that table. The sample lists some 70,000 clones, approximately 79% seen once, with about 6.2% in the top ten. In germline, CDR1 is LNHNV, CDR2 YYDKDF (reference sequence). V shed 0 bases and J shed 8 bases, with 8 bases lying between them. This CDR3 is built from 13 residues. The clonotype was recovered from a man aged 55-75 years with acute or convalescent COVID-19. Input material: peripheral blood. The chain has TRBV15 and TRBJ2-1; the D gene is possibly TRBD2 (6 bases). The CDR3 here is CATSREGGHEQFF. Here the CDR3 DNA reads TGTGCCACCAGCAGAGAGGGGGGACATGAGCAGTTCTTC. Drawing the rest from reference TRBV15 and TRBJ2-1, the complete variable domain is DAMVIQNPRYQVTQFGKPVTLSCSQTLNHNVMYWYQQKSSQAPKLLFHYYDKDFNNEADTPDNFQSRRPNTSFCFLDIRSPGLGDTAMYLCATSREGGHEQFFGPGTRLTVL.